Below, 2 T cell receptor beta chains from the same sample are listed, as sequenced in a study of vaccination effects on CD4 cells after COVID-19. Antigen-specific CD4+ T cells were expanded with viral peptide pools in the ViraFEST assay before sequencing. When around nine days of culture had elapsed, CD4+ T cells were isolated. As their vaccination, participants received two doses of either BNT162b2 or mRNA-1273. For these receptors, no antigen is known. Assay: immunoSEQ multiplex PCR; the TCRdb copy retains only in-frame clones and omits some. The sample shows around 30,000 clones, roughly four fifths of them seen only once. The sequences come from CD4+ T cells from PBMCs cultured with HCoV-229E spike peptides, collected after COVID-19 vaccination. These receptors all stem from a human donor who received a COVID-19 vaccine.

The rearrangement links TRBV29-1 to TRBJ1-5; 7 nucleotides line up with TRBD1. This CDR3 has 15 amino acids. Germline CDR1 reads SQVTM; CDR2 reads ANQGSEA. V was pared by 4 bases and J by 3 bases, with 9 bases of the junction left unmatched. The CDR3 loop is CSVGGAGGDNQPQHF. CDR3 coding DNA: TGCAGCGTTGGTGGGGCAGGGGGTGACAATCAGCCCCAGCATTTT.

In this sample, this clone turned up a few times. The genes are TRBV19 and TRBJ2-1; TRBD1 matches at 8 bases. The germline gives CDR1 LNHDA, CDR2 SQIVND (reference sequence). The CDR3 loop spans 19 amino acids. Trimming took 6 bases from V and 6 from J; bases not matched to a gene: 22. The CDR3: CASSRRGPTYTGTLNEQFF. The CDR3, as DNA: TGTGCCAGTAGCCGCAGGGGGCCCACCTATACCGGAACGCTCAATGAGCAGTTCTTC. The full variable domain, in which reference TRBV19 and TRBJ2-1 provide the parts outside the CDR3, is DGGITQSPKYLFRKEGQNVTLSCEQNLNHDAMYWYRQDPGQGLRLIYYSQIVNDFQKGDIAEGYSVSREKKESFPLTVTSAQKNPTAFYLCASSRRGPTYTGTLNEQFFGPGTRLTVL.